This TCR beta chain was captured in a study of T-cell memory formation after mild COVID-19. MiXCR, applied by TCRdb to the 5' RACE reads, yields one record per CDR3 protein. The data contain 400,000 or so distinct CDR3 sequences, about 19% of them singletons. V lost 7 bases, J lost 1 base, and 9 bases stayed unmatched. CDR3 length: 17 amino acids. CDR1 and CDR2 from the germline V gene are SNHLY and FYNNEI. Sequences were obtained from PBMCs or a T cell subset sorted from them (not recorded which). This chain uses TRBV2 with TRBJ2-3; 12 bases line up with TRBD1. The sequence derives from an adult woman who had mild COVID-19 (a few samples of this study predate the infection). Cell type and time point are not known. CDR3 in DNA: TGTGCCAGCAACCCAGGGACAGGGGGCTGGGGCACAGATACGCAGTATTTT. Its translation: CASNPGTGGWGTDTQYF.